The next 21 T cell receptor beta chains were all read from a single sample in a study of T cell changes during pregnancy in multiple sclerosis (dated by TCRdb to 2018 to 2020). Library generation was performed with the immunoSEQ multiplex PCR assay. The source is immuneACCESS, and TCRdb retained only in-frame sequences with V and J called. Part of the clones is not carried over; for the studies checked, unresolved V genes explain less than half of this, and the remainder is unexplained. The table for this sample lists about 38,000 clones; 70% to 90% of them were counted only once. The biggest ten clones account for about 7% of the sample. The starting material was CD8+ T cells from peripheral blood mononuclear cells, obtained in the third trimester of pregnancy. The receptors shown here come from a female donor with multiple sclerosis, enrolled in a pregnancy study.

The V and J genes are TRBV19 and TRBJ1-2; tentative D call: TRBD1 (6 bases). Between the trimmed V and J ends, which lost 6 bases and 7 bases, there was a span of 18 bases. CDR1 LNHDA and CDR2 SQIVND come from the germline V gene (reference sequence). The CDR3 covers 14 residues. The CDR3 DNA is TGTGCCAGTAGACTAAGAGACAGGTTCAGTGGCTACACCTTC. Protein product: CASRLRDRFSGYTF.

V is TRBV7-9 and J is TRBJ1-1; no clear D. Trimming left V 3 bases short and J 1 base short, with 12 bases between. CDR3 length: 15 residues. Germline CDR1 and CDR2: SEHNR and FQNEAQ (reference sequence). The CDR3: CASSFLAMPNTEAFF. DNA for the CDR3: TGTGCCAGCAGCTTCTTGGCAATGCCGAACACTGAAGCTTTCTTT. Full variable domain (remainder filled in from reference TRBV7-9 and TRBJ1-1): DTGVSQNPRHKITKRGQNVTFRCDPISEHNRLYWYRQTLGQGPEFLTYFQNEAQLEKSRLLSDRFSAERPKGSFSTLEIQRTEQGDSAMYLCASSFLAMPNTEAFFGQGTRLTVV.

CDR3 protein: CSVWTPSSGNTIYF. DNA for the CDR3: TGCAGCGTTTGGACACCTAGCTCTGGAAACACCATATATTTT. V and J are TRBV29-1 and TRBJ1-3; D may be TRBD1 (5 bases). Per the germline V gene, CDR1 is SQVTM and CDR2 is ANQGSEA. This CDR3 has 14 amino acids. Trimming took 5 bases from V and 0 from J, leaving 11 bases between them.

The chain has TRBV6-4 and TRBJ2-1; perhaps TRBD2 as D (5 bases). The V end was cut by 6 bases, the J end by 1 base, with 16 bases between. From germline, CDR1 is MRHNA and CDR2 SNTAGT. The CDR3 has 16 residues. The CDR3 protein is CASSESGLGSYNEQFF. The CDR3 DNA is TGTGCCAGCAGCGAAAGCGGCTTGGGTTCCTACAATGAGCAGTTCTTC.

The rearrangement links TRBV30 to TRBJ2-3, with D possibly TRBD2 on 7 matching bases. Trimming pared 5 bases from V and 2 bases from J, leaving 17 bases between. This CDR3 contains 15 residues. The V gene's germline CDR1 is GTSNPN and CDR2 SVGIG (reference sequence). The CDR3: CAWESQGGHTDTQYF. CDR3 bases: TGTGCCTGGGAATCACAGGGAGGGCACACAGATACGCAGTATTTT. Variable domain in full (rest from reference TRBV30 and TRBJ2-3): SQTIHQWPATLVQPVGSPLSLECTVEGTSNPNLYWYRQAAGRGLQLLFYSVGIGQISSEVPQNLSASRPQDRQFILSSKKLLLSDSGFYLCAWESQGGHTDTQYFGPGTRLTVL.

The chain joins TRBV5-6 to TRBJ1-6, with D unclear. Germline V CDR1 and CDR2: SGHDT, YYEEEE. The CDR3 consists of 12 residues. The V end lost 6 bases, the J end lost 11 bases, and 12 bases lay between the germline ends. The CDR3 protein is CASTRRWAPLHF. CDR3 DNA sequence: TGTGCCAGCACCCGGAGGTGGGCACCCCTCCACTTT.

The chain links TRBV7-9 to TRBJ2-3, with D tentatively TRBD2 (6 bases). Trimming cost V 0 bases and J 6 bases, with 19 bases left between them. Germline CDR1 is SEHNR and CDR2 is FQNEAQ (reference sequence). CDR3 length: 17 residues. The CDR3 loop is CASSLARRTIGMDTQYF. Here the CDR3 DNA reads TGTGCCAGCAGCTTAGCACGACGGACTATCGGGATGGATACGCAGTATTTT.

There are many counts of this clone. The V gene is TRBV4-1, the J gene TRBJ1-1, with a weak D call TRBD1 (5 bases). The CDR3 runs to 13 residues. The germline V gene has CDR1 MGHRA and CDR2 YSYEKL. Trimming stripped 1 base from V and 5 bases from J, with 8 bases between. CDR3: CASSQVEGTEAFF. CDR3 bases: TGCGCCAGCAGCCAAGTGGAGGGGACTGAAGCTTTCTTT.

This chain uses TRBV6-5 with TRBJ2-2, with D tentatively TRBD2 (5 bases). Trimming removed 6 bases at V and 5 bases at J, with 13 bases between. Germline V gives CDR1 MNHEY, CDR2 SVGAGI. CDR3 length equals 14 residues. CDR3 protein: CASSPHRGTGELFF. The CDR3 nucleotides read TGTGCCAGCAGCCCACATCGGGGTACCGGGGAGCTGTTTTTT.

This clone came up once. CDR3 loop: CASSLAWVGGTEAFF. CDR3 DNA sequence: TGCGCCAGCAGCTTGGCCTGGGTGGGGGGCACTGAAGCTTTCTTT. This chain uses TRBV5-1 with TRBJ1-1; D might be TRBD1 (5 bases). This CDR3 is 15 amino acids long. Germline V CDR1 and CDR2: SGHRS, YFSETQ. Trimming left V 0 bases short and J 4 bases short, with 13 bases between.

The chain links TRBV2 to TRBJ2-2; D gene ambiguous. V was pared by 4 bases and J by 3 bases, with 9 bases between. The CDR3 has 14 amino acids. CDR1 and CDR2 (germline): SNHLY, FYNNEI. The CDR3 here is CASSVSGYTGELFF. For the CDR3, the DNA is TGTGCCAGCAGTGTTTCAGGCTACACCGGGGAGCTGTTTTTT.

This clone appeared a single time. The chain uses TRBV29-1 and TRBJ2-6; D is unresolved. V lost 6 bases, J lost 11 bases, and 11 bases lay in between. Germline CDR1 reads SQVTM; CDR2 reads ANQGSEA. CDR3 length equals 11 residues. DNA of the CDR3: TGCAGCGTCTGGTCTGAGCACGTCCTGACTTTC. Protein sequence: CSVWSEHVLTF.

The V gene is TRBV27, the J gene TRBJ2-1; 9 positions match TRBD1. The J segment lost 5 bases and the V segment lost 7 bases, leaving 9 bases of the junction unmatched. The CDR3 is 15 amino acids. Germline lookup yields CDR1 MNHEY and CDR2 SMNVEV (reference sequence). In DNA form, the CDR3 reads TGTGCCAGCATCAATGTCGGGACAGGGAACAATGAGCAGTTCTTC. Protein product: CASINVGTGNNEQFF.

The J gene is TRBJ2-1, the V gene TRBV4-3; no clear D gene. Germline V CDR1 and CDR2: LGHNA, YSLEER. The CDR3 is made up of 15 amino acids. V was clipped by 0 bases and J by 2 bases, with 8 bases between them. The CDR3 spells CASSQEAEAYNEQFF. CDR3 coding DNA: TGCGCCAGCAGCCAAGAGGCAGAAGCCTACAATGAGCAGTTCTTC.

The rearrangement joins TRBV7-3 to TRBJ1-4; a possible D gene is TRBD1 (6 bases). Trimming removed 0 bases from V and 7 bases from J, with 12 bases in between. The CDR3 is 15 amino acids. Germline V gives CDR1 SGHTA, CDR2 FQGTGA. The CDR3 protein is CASSLTGGRGEKLFF. The CDR3, as DNA: TGTGCCAGCAGCTTAACCGGGGGGCGGGGTGAAAAACTGTTTTTT.

The gene calls are TRBV19 and TRBJ1-2; 11 bases are shared with TRBD1. The V and J ends lost 9 bases and 8 bases, in that order; junction bases with no gene match: 11. From germline, CDR1 is LNHDA and CDR2 SQIVND (reference sequence). CDR3 length: 14 residues. The CDR3 nucleotides are TGTGCCAGCGTGGACAGGGGGCATGATTGGGGCTACACCTTC. This codes for CASVDRGHDWGYTF.

The J gene is TRBJ2-7, the V gene TRBV9, with D possibly matching TRBD2 (6 bases). CDR1 is SGDLS, CDR2 YYNGEE, per germline. V lost 6 bases and J 1 base, leaving 14 bases between the germline ends. This CDR3 spans 14 amino acids. The CDR3 nucleotides read TGTGCCAGCAACCCCGATGGGGGGTCCTACGAGCAGTACTTC. Amino acid sequence: CASNPDGGSYEQYF.

The genes are TRBV6-5 and TRBJ2-7, with D perhaps TRBD1 (6 bases). The V and J ends lost 6 bases and 4 bases respectively, with 19 bases between them. This CDR3 is 15 amino acids long. Per the germline V gene, CDR1 is MNHEY and CDR2 is SVGAGI. The CDR3 DNA reads as TGTGCCAGCAGCCCGACAAGGGGGATCCCTTACGAGCAGTACTTC. Translation gives CASSPTRGIPYEQYF.

The V gene is TRBV11-3, the J gene TRBJ2-5; the D gene is possibly TRBD1 (6 bases). Germline CDR1 SGHNT, CDR2 YENEEA. The CDR3 is made up of 13 amino acids. With 4 bases removed from V and 4 bases from J, the gap between germline ends came to 10 bases. The CDR3 DNA sequence: TGTGCCAGCAGCTGGCCAGGGGCAGAGACCCAGTACTTC. This encodes CASSWPGAETQYF.

In DNA, the CDR3 is TGTGCCAGCAGCTTGGGGACAGAATATAGCAATCAGCCCCAGCATTTT. This sequence encodes CASSLGTEYSNQPQHF. This chain uses TRBV5-6 with TRBJ1-5; D might be TRBD1 (6 bases). V lost 0 bases, J lost 0 bases, and 10 bases lay in between. This CDR3 is built from 16 residues. The germline V gene encodes CDR1 SGHDT and CDR2 YYEEEE.

The chain links TRBV5-5 to TRBJ1-2, with D tentatively TRBD1 (6 bases). This CDR3 contains 14 residues. The ends were cut back, 2 bases at V and 4 bases at J, with 12 bases in the middle. The germline gives CDR1 SGHKS, CDR2 YYEKEE (reference sequence). The CDR3 sequence is CASSLAGQIYGYTF. CDR3 coding DNA: TGTGCCAGCAGCTTAGCCGGACAGATCTATGGCTACACCTTC.